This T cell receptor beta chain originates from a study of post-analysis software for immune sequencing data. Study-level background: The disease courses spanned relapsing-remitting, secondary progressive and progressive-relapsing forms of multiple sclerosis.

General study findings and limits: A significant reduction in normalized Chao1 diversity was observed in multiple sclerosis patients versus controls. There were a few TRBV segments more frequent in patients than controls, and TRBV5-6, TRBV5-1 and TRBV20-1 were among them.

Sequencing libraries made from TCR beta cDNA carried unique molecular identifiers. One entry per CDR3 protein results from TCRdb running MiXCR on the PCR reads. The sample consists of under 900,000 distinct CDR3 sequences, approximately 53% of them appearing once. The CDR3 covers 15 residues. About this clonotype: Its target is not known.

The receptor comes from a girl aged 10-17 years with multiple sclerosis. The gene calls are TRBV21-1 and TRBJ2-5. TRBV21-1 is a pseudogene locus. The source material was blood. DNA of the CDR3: TGTGCCAGCAGCAAAGCGGGGTCTACTTCATCGTCCCAGTACTTC. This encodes CASSKAGSTSSSQYF.